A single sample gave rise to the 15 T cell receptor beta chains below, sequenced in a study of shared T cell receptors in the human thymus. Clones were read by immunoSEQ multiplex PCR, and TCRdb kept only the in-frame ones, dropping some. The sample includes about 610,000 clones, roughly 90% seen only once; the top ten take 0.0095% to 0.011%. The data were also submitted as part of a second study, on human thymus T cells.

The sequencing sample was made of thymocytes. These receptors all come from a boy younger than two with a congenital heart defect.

The CDR3 region has the DNA TGTGCCAGCAGCGCTGGGAGGGTACCCACAGATACGCAGTATTTT. This translates into CASSAGRVPTDTQYF. The V gene is TRBV11-2, the J gene TRBJ2-3, with TRBD2 matching over 7 bases. CDR1 is SGHAT and CDR2 is FQNNGV in the germline V gene. With 5 bases clipped from V and 2 bases from J, the junction kept 7 bases outside the gene matches. This CDR3 is built from 15 residues.

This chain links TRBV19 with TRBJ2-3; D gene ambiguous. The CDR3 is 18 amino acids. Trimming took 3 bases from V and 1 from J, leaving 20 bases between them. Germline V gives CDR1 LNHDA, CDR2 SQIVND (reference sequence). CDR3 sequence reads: CASSMTPGFPTRTDTQYF. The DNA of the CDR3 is TGTGCCAGTAGTATGACCCCCGGGTTTCCTACCCGCACAGATACGCAGTATTTT.

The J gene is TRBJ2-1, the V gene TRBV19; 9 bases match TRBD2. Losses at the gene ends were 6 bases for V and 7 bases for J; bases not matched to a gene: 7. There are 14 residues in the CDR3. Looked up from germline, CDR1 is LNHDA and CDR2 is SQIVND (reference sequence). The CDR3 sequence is CASRTPLAGNEQFF. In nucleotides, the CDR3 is TGTGCCAGTAGAACGCCTCTAGCGGGAAATGAGCAGTTCTTC. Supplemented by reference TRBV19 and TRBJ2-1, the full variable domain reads DGGITQSPKYLFRKEGQNVTLSCEQNLNHDAMYWYRQDPGQGLRLIYYSQIVNDFQKGDIAEGYSVSREKKESFPLTVTSAQKNPTAFYLCASRTPLAGNEQFFGPGTRLTVL.

The CDR3 spells CASSQDIWATSGRNRVETQYF. The CDR3 nucleotides read TGTGCCAGCAGCCAAGATATTTGGGCGACTAGCGGGAGGAACCGGGTGGAGACCCAGTACTTC. V and J are TRBV4-2 and TRBJ2-5; 13 bases fit TRBD2. The CDR3 is made up of 21 amino acids. Germline V gene sequence: CDR1 LGHNA, CDR2 YNFKEQ. The V and J ends lost 0 bases and 5 bases, in that order; junction bases with no gene match: 18.

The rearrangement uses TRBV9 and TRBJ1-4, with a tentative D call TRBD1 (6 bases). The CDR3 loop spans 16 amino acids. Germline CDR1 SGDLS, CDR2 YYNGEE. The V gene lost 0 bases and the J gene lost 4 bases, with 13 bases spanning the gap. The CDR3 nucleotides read TGTGCCAGCAGCGTAGGGCAGGGGCAAATTAATGAAAAACTGTTTTTT. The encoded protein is CASSVGQGQINEKLFF.

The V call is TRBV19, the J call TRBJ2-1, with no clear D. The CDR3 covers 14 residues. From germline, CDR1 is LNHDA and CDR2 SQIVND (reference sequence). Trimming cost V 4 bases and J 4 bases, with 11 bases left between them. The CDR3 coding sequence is TGTGCCAGTAGTACCCTCCCGGAGTACAATGAGCAGTTCTTC. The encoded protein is CASSTLPEYNEQFF.

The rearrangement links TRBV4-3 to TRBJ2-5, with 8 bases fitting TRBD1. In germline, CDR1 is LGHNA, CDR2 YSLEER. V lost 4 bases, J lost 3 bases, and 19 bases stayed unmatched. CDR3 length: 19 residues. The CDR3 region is CASSLTYGTGEPVKETQYF. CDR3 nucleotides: TGCGCCAGCAGCCTCACTTATGGGACAGGAGAGCCCGTGAAAGAGACCCAGTACTTC.

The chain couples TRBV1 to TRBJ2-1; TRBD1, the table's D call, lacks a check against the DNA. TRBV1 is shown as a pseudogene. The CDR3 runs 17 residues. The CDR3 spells CTSSQDPRRKGENEQFF. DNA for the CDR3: TGCACCAGCAGCCAAGATCCCAGGCGAAAAGGGGAAAATGAGCAGTTCTTC.

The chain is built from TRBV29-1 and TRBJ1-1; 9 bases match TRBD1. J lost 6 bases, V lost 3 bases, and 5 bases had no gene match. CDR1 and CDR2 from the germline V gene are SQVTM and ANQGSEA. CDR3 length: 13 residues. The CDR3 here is CSVDGTGTAEAFF. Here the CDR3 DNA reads TGCAGCGTTGATGGGACAGGGACCGCTGAAGCTTTCTTT.

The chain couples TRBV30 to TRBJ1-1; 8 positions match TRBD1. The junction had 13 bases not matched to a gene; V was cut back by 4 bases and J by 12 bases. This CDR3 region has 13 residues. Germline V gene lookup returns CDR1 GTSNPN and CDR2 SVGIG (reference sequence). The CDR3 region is CAWTLRGRGTTFF. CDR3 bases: TGTGCCTGGACTCTCAGGGGGCGAGGGACGACTTTCTTT.

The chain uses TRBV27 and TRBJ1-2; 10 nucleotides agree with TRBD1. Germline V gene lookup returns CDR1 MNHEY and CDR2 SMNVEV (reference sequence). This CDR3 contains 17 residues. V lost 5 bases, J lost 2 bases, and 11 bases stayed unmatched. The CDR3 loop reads CASSPQQRQGANYGYTF. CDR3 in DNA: TGTGCCAGCAGTCCCCAACAGCGACAGGGGGCGAACTATGGCTACACCTTC.

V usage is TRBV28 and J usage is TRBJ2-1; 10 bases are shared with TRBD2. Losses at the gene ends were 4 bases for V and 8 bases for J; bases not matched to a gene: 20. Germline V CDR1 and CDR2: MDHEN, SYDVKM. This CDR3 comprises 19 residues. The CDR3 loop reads CASSSNGTSDHPTDDEQFF. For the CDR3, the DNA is TGTGCCAGCAGTTCTAACGGGACTAGCGATCATCCAACCGACGATGAGCAGTTCTTC.

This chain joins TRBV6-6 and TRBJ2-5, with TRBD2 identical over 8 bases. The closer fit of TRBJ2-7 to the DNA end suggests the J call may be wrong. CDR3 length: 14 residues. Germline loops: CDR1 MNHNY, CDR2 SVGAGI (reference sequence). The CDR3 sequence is CASSYAREAYEQYF. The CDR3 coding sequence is TGTGCCAGCAGTTACGCGCGGGAGGCCTACGAGCAGTACTTC.

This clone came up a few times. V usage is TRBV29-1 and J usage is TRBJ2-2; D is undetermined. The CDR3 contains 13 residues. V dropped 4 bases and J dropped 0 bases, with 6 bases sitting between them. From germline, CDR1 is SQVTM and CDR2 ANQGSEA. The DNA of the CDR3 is TGCAGCGTTGTACAGACGAACACCGGGGAGCTGTTTTTT. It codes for CSVVQTNTGELFF.

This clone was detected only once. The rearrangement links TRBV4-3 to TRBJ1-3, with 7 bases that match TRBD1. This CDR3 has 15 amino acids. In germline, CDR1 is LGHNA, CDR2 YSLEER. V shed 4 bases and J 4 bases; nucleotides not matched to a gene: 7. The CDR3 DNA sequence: TGCGCCAGCAGCCGAAGATGGACAGGCGGAAACACCATATATTTT. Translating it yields CASSRRWTGGNTIYF.